The next 27 T cell receptor beta chains were all read from a single sample in a study of Ad26.COV2.S vaccination and SARS-CoV-2 variants. Produced via immunoSEQ multiplex PCR; TCRdb's table is partial and in-frame only. The table includes roughly 240,000 clones, 85% to 90% detected once. Treatment: some 20 received Ad26.COV2.S at low or high dose, single or two shots; 5 received placebo; per-sample allocation not given. The samples date from day 63 after the first vaccine or placebo injection. Here the sequenced sample was peripheral blood, taken in a trial of Ad26.COV2.S vaccine versus placebo. The receptor source for this set is a person between 18 and 60 years old who received the Ad26.COV2.S COVID-19 vaccine or a placebo.

This chain joins TRBV9 and TRBJ2-5; TRBD2 might be the D (5 bases). V was clipped by 4 bases and J by 3 bases, with 16 bases between them. There are 15 residues in the CDR3. The germline V gene has CDR1 SGDLS and CDR2 YYNGEE. CDR3 residues: CASSTRGSREETQYF. CDR3 coding DNA: TGTGCCAGCAGCACCCGCGGGTCCCGGGAAGAGACCCAGTACTTC.

The chain links TRBV11-2 to TRBJ1-1, with 7 bases that match TRBD1. CDR3 length: 14 residues. V was clipped by 7 bases and J by 5 bases; unmatched bases: 10. Germline V gives CDR1 SGHAT, CDR2 FQNNGV. Here the CDR3 DNA reads TGTGCCAGCAATCCGACAGGGAGCAAAACTGAAGCTTTCTTT. It translates to CASNPTGSKTEAFF. The whole variable domain, remainder taken from reference TRBV11-2 and TRBJ1-1, is EAGVAQSPRYKIIEKRQSVAFWCNPISGHATLYWYQQILGQGPKLLIQFQNNGVVDDSQLPKDRFSAERLKGVDSTLKIQPAKLEDSAVYLCASNPTGSKTEAFFGQGTRLTVV.

The gene calls are TRBV28 and TRBJ1-2, with D possibly matching TRBD1 (5 bases). The germline V and J ends were trimmed by 3 bases and 4 bases, with 15 bases remaining between them. In germline, CDR1 is MDHEN, CDR2 SYDVKM. CDR3 length: 15 residues. CDR3 bases: TGTGCCAGCAGTTTGTCAGGCAGGGAGGCCTATGGCTACACCTTC. Its protein is CASSLSGREAYGYTF.

The CDR3 sequence is CASSPGLAGGTDTQYF. The CDR3 DNA sequence: TGTGCCAGCAGCCCCGGACTAGCGGGGGGCACAGATACGCAGTATTTT. This chain joins TRBV5-6 and TRBJ2-3, with TRBD2 identical over 13 bases. This CDR3 is built from 16 residues. V trimming: 4 bases; J trimming: 1 base; junction bases outside the gene matches: 3. The germline V gene has CDR1 SGHDT and CDR2 YYEEEE.

Regarding this clone: Other DNA sequences in this sample translate to the same CDR3. The chain has TRBV10-2 and TRBJ1-1; no clear D gene. The V gene lost 8 bases and the J gene lost 1 base, with 8 bases spanning the gap. This CDR3 has 12 residues. CDR1 and CDR2 (germline): WSHSY, SAAADI. CDR3 sequence: CASGRQNTEAFF. CDR3 nucleotides: TGCGCCAGCGGGAGGCAGAACACTGAAGCTTTCTTT.

The chain combines TRBV28 with TRBJ1-4; TRBD1 matches 10 bases. With V trimmed by 4 bases and J by 8 bases, 4 bases remained unmatched. CDR3 length: 14 amino acids. Germline values: CDR1 MDHEN, CDR2 SYDVKM. In DNA, the CDR3 is TGTGCCAGCAGTTCCGGGACAGGGGTCGAAAAACTGTTTTTT. This codes for CASSSGTGVEKLFF.

This chain connects TRBV11-2 to TRBJ2-3; 7 positions agree with TRBD2. CDR3 length equals 15 residues. V shed 5 bases and J 1 base; nucleotides not matched to a gene: 6. The germline CDR1 and CDR2 sequences are SGHAT and FQNNGV. As DNA, the CDR3 is TGTGCCAGCAGCCCATGGGACTACCGCACAGATACGCAGTATTTT. Amino acid sequence: CASSPWDYRTDTQYF.

V gene TRBV6-1 combines with J gene TRBJ1-5, with 7 bases that match TRBD1. In germline, CDR1 is MNHNS, CDR2 SASEGT. V shed 4 bases and J 1 base; nucleotides not matched to a gene: 10. The CDR3 is made up of 17 amino acids. CDR3 in amino acids: CASSAQGTEKSNQPQHF. As DNA, the CDR3 is TGTGCCAGCAGTGCCCAGGGGACAGAAAAAAGCAATCAGCCCCAGCATTTT.

V usage is TRBV10-2 and J usage is TRBJ1-6; the D is unclear. The CDR3 is 11 residues long. Germline V gives CDR1 WSHSY, CDR2 SAAADI. V lost 6 bases and J lost 10, with 7 bases in between. CDR3 amino acids: CASSEDSPLHF. The CDR3 nucleotides are TGCGCCAGCAGCGAAGACTCACCCCTCCACTTT.

This clone was seen just once. The chain joins TRBV28 to TRBJ2-7; 7 nucleotides agree with TRBD1. Germline CDR1 and CDR2: MDHEN and SYDVKM. CDR3 length: 17 residues. Germline trimming cut 3 bases from V and 0 bases from J; bases unmatched to any gene: 11. The CDR3 nucleotides are TGTGCCAGCAGTTTCCCCTCTACGGACAGGACCTCCTACGAGCAGTACTTC. Translating it yields CASSFPSTDRTSYEQYF.

The chain combines TRBV18 with TRBJ2-7; 9 bases are shared with TRBD1. The CDR3 extends over 15 amino acids. Trimming removed 5 bases from V and 4 bases from J; junction bases left unmatched: 9. Germline CDR1 KGHSH, CDR2 LQKENI. The CDR3 protein is CASSSYTGGLYEQYF. In nucleotides, the CDR3 is TGTGCCAGCTCATCATATACAGGGGGCCTTTACGAGCAGTACTTC.

The chain carries TRBV28 and TRBJ2-3; D gene unclear. V lost 5 bases and J lost 0, with 9 bases in between. The CDR3 runs to 14 residues. Germline V CDR1 and CDR2: MDHEN, SYDVKM. The CDR3: CASSPQISTDTQYF. The CDR3 DNA reads TGTGCCAGCAGTCCTCAGATTAGCACAGATACGCAGTATTTT.

The rearrangement joins TRBV9 to TRBJ2-3; perhaps D is TRBD1 or TRBD2 (6 bases each). Germline values: CDR1 SGDLS, CDR2 YYNGEE. V was trimmed by 0 bases and J by 6 bases, leaving 11 bases between them. This CDR3 has 14 residues. The CDR3 spells CASSVGGAADTQYF. CDR3 in DNA: TGTGCCAGCAGCGTAGGGGGGGCAGCGGATACGCAGTATTTT. Full variable domain (remainder filled in from reference TRBV9 and TRBJ2-3): DSGVTQTPKHLITATGQRVTLRCSPRSGDLSVYWYQQSLDQGLQFLIQYYNGEERAKGNILERFSAQQFPDLHSELNLSSLELGDSALYFCASSVGGAADTQYFGPGTRLTVL.

This clone was seen only once. The CDR3 loop is CASSRGETQYF. The CDR3 region has the DNA TGTGCCAGCTCACGAGGGGAGACCCAGTACTTC. The chain joins TRBV18 to TRBJ2-5; the D gene is possibly TRBD2 (5 bases). Germline V gene sequence: CDR1 KGHSH, CDR2 LQKENI. V lost 4 bases to trimming and J lost 5 bases, with 5 bases between them. The CDR3 spans 11 residues.

This clone has only one observation. The chain combines TRBV7-4 with TRBJ1-6; D perhaps matches TRBD1 (6 bases). Between the trimmed V and J ends, which lost 1 base and 1 base, there was a span of 17 bases. The CDR3 runs to 19 residues. Germline-derived CDR1 and CDR2 are SGHVT and SQSDAQ. The CDR3 DNA reads as TGTGCCAGCAGCTTAGAGGACGATAGGGGGTCATCCTATAATTCACCCCTCCACTTT. Its translation: CASSLEDDRGSSYNSPLHF.

This clone showed up just once. The V call is TRBV15, the J call TRBJ2-3; perhaps TRBD2 as D (5 bases). This CDR3 is 13 amino acids long. Germline CDR1 and CDR2: LNHNV and YYDKDF (reference sequence). The germline V and J ends were trimmed by 4 bases and 3 bases, with 8 bases remaining between them. CDR3 in amino acids: CATSNRRTDTQYF. In DNA form, the CDR3 reads TGTGCCACCAGCAACCGGAGGACAGATACGCAGTATTTT.

The genes are TRBV6-4 and TRBJ2-3; D possibly corresponds to TRBD1 (7 bases). The CDR3 is 15 residues long. Germline lookup yields CDR1 MRHNA and CDR2 SNTAGT. Trimming removed 7 bases at V and 7 bases at J, with 21 bases between. This chain's CDR3 is CASTKPGGPPNTQYF. In DNA, the CDR3 is TGTGCCAGCACCAAGCCAGGGGGGCCCCCGAATACGCAGTATTTT.

The CDR3 region has the DNA TGTGCCATCAGTGAGTCGTGGACAGGGGCTACCACCTCCTACAATGAGCAGTTCTTC. This sequence encodes CAISESWTGATTSYNEQFF. The genes are TRBV10-3 and TRBJ2-1, with 9 nucleotides matching TRBD1. J lost 0 bases, V lost 0 bases, and 9 bases had no gene match. Germline V lookup: CDR1 ENHRY, CDR2 SYGVKD. This CDR3 is 19 amino acids long.

This clone was seen just once. The chain uses TRBV7-2 and TRBJ2-7; 7 bases are a match to TRBD1. The CDR3 consists of 16 residues. The junction had 10 bases not matched to a gene; V was cut back by 2 bases and J by 3 bases. Germline CDR1 reads SGHTA; CDR2 reads FQGNSA. The CDR3 reads CASSLFGDSWGYEQYF. The CDR3 nucleotides read TGTGCCAGCAGCTTATTCGGGGACAGCTGGGGCTACGAGCAGTACTTC. The whole variable domain, filled in from reference TRBV7-2 and TRBJ2-7, reads GAGVSQSPSNKVTEKGKDVELRCDPISGHTALYWYRQSLGQGLEFLIYFQGNSAPDKSGLPSDRFSAERTGGSVSTLTIQRTQQEDSAVYLCASSLFGDSWGYEQYFGPGTRLTVT.

The chain carries TRBV7-9 and TRBJ1-1, with a weak D call TRBD1 (5 bases). The CDR3 has 15 amino acids. In germline, CDR1 is SEHNR, CDR2 FQNEAQ (reference sequence). The V end lost 5 bases, the J end lost 4 bases, and 17 bases lay between the germline ends. CDR3 nucleotides: TGTGCCAGCAGCCCGATCGTAGGGGTGGGCACTGAAGCTTTCTTT. Its translation: CASSPIVGVGTEAFF.

The rearrangement joins TRBV6-1 to TRBJ2-5; the match to TRBD1 covers 7 bases. In germline, CDR1 is MNHNS, CDR2 SASEGT. The CDR3 consists of 13 residues. V trimming: 3 bases; J trimming: 3 bases; junction bases outside the gene matches: 1. The CDR3: CASSDDREETQYF. CDR3 nucleotide sequence: TGTGCCAGCAGTGATGACAGGGAAGAGACCCAGTACTTC.

The chain is built from TRBV24-1 and TRBJ2-2, with a possible D match to TRBD1 (6 bases). This CDR3 contains 16 residues. In germline, CDR1 is KGHDR, CDR2 SFDVKD. The V gene lost 6 bases and the J gene lost 3 bases, with 16 bases spanning the gap. The CDR3 loop reads CATSTAWGRDTGELFF. The CDR3 DNA sequence: TGTGCCACCAGTACCGCCTGGGGGCGGGACACCGGGGAGCTGTTTTTT.

In nucleotides, the CDR3 is TGTGCCAGCAGTTTAATAGGACAGGGTGGGATGGATGAAAAACTGTTTTTT. It translates to CASSLIGQGGMDEKLFF. V and J are TRBV28 and TRBJ1-4; TRBD1 agrees at 8 bases. The CDR3 runs 17 residues. After removal of 2 bases from V and 6 bases from J, the junction contained 11 bases not matched to a gene. Germline CDR1 reads MDHEN; CDR2 reads SYDVKM.

V is TRBV4-1 and J is TRBJ1-4; the D is unclear. CDR1 is MGHRA and CDR2 is YSYEKL in the germline V gene. Trimming took 2 bases from V and 4 from J, leaving 14 bases between them. The CDR3 length is 16 residues. CDR3 sequence reads: CASSQLSGRLNEKLFF. The CDR3 DNA reads TGCGCCAGCAGCCAACTCTCGGGAAGGCTTAATGAAAAACTGTTTTTT.

This clone has a single count. The rearrangement joins TRBV6-5 to TRBJ1-5; maybe TRBD1 (6 bases). CDR1 is MNHEY and CDR2 is SVGAGI in the germline V gene. There are 14 residues in the CDR3. The ends were cut back, 4 bases at V and 0 bases at J, with 7 bases in the middle. CDR3 protein: CASSSQGSNQPQHF. The CDR3 DNA reads as TGTGCCAGCAGTTCACAGGGTAGCAATCAGCCCCAGCATTTT.

In its sample, this clone was seen once. The V call is TRBV6-2 or TRBV6-3, the J call TRBJ2-1, with 8 bases that match TRBD2. V was clipped by 0 bases and J by 6 bases; unmatched bases: 4. Germline values: CDR1 MNHEY, CDR2 SVGEGT. CDR3 length equals 15 residues. CDR3 in amino acids: CASSYSGLGGNEQFF. CDR3 nucleotide sequence: TGTGCCAGCAGTTACTCGGGACTAGGTGGCAATGAGCAGTTCTTC.

The chain has TRBV9 and TRBJ1-3; D unclear. This CDR3 region has 14 residues. The germline V gene encodes CDR1 SGDLS and CDR2 YYNGEE. V lost 0 bases and J 0 bases, leaving 4 bases between the germline ends. In DNA, the CDR3 is TGTGCCAGCAGCGTAGCGGGCTCTGGAAACACCATATATTTT. This gives the protein CASSVAGSGNTIYF.